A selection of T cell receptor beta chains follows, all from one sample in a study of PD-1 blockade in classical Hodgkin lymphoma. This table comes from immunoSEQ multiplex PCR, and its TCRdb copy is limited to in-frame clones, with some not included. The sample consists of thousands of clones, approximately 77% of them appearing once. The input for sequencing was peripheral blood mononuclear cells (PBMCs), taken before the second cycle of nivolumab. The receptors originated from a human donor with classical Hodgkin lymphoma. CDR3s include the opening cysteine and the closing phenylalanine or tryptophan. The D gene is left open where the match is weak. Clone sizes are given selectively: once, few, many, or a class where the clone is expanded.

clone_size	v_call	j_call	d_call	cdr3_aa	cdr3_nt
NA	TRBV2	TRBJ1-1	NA	CASSELWNTEAFF	TGTGCCAGCAGTGAACTATGGAACACTGAAGCTTTCTTT
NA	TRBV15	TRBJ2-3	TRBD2	CATSRGASGSVGNTDTQYF	TGTGCCACCAGCAGAGGGGCTAGCGGGAGTGTGGGCAACACAGATACGCAGTATTTT
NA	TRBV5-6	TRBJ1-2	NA	CASSFAQGYTF	TGTGCCAGCAGCTTTGCGCAGGGCTACACCTTC
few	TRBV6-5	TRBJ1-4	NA	CASSYSVNGGEKLFF	TGTGCCAGCAGTTACTCGGTCAATGGGGGTGAAAAACTGTTTTTT
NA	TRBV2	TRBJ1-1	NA	CASSPPGPYTFF	TGTGCCAGCAGTCCCCCCGGACCTTATACTTTCTTT
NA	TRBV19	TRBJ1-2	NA	CASSYRIANYGYTF	TGTGCCAGTAGTTACCGGATTGCTAACTATGGCTACACCTTC
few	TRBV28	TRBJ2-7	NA	CASRVPGAYEQYF	TGTGCCAGCCGGGTCCCCGGCGCCTACGAGCAGTACTTC
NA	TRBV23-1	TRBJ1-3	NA	CASSQSSGLKKNTIYF	TGCGCCAGCAGTCAATCCTCAGGTTTGAAGAAAAACACCATATATTTT
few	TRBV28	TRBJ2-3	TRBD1	CASRQQGARHTQYF	TGTGCCAGCAGACAACAGGGGGCGAGGCATACGCAGTATTTT
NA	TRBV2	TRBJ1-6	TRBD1	CASRGGGNSPLHF	TGTGCCAGCAGGGGAGGGGGCAATTCACCCCTCCACTTT
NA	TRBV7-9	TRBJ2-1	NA	CASSHPDRGTGGAYNEQFF	TGTGCCAGCAGCCACCCGGACAGGGGAACGGGGGGGGCCTACAATGAGCAGTTCTTC
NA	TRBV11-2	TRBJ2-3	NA	CASSLLPGGRTDTQYF	TGTGCCAGCAGCTTACTTCCCGGGGGGCGCACAGATACGCAGTATTTT
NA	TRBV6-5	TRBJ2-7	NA	CASSIPGTLGEQYF	TGTGCCAGCAGTATTCCCGGGACTCTCGGAGAGCAGTACTTC
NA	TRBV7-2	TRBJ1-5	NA	CASSLGRVGQPQHF	TGTGCCAGCAGCCTGGGGAGGGTGGGGCAGCCCCAGCATTTT
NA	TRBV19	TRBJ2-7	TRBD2	CASSSLGLAGHYEQYF	TGTGCCAGTAGCTCCCTGGGACTAGCGGGACACTACGAGCAGTACTTC
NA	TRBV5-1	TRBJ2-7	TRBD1	CASSTSTGLGEQYF	TGCGCCAGCAGCACATCGACAGGGTTAGGCGAGCAGTACTTC
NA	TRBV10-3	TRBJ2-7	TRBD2	CAISVREDLYEQYF	TGTGCCATCAGTGTACGGGAGGATCTCTACGAGCAGTACTTC
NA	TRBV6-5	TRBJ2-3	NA	CATEGGGGGTDTQYF	TGTGCCACCGAGGGGGGCGGGGGAGGCACAGATACGCAGTATTTT
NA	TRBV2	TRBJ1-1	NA	CASSGQGGGTEAFF	TGTGCCAGCAGTGGCCAGGGTGGAGGCACTGAAGCTTTCTTT
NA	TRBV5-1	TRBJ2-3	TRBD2	CASSPGLAGGTTDTQYF	TGCGCCAGCAGCCCTGGACTAGCGGGGGGGACCACAGATACGCAGTATTTT
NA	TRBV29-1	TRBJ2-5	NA	CSVEVGVETQYF	TGCAGCGTTGAAGTAGGGGTAGAGACCCAGTACTTC
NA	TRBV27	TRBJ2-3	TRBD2	CASSLEPSGDTDTQYF	TGTGCCAGCAGTTTAGAGCCTAGCGGAGACACAGATACGCAGTATTTT
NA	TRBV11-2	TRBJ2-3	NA	CASSFIPRGTDTQYF	TGTGCCAGCAGCTTTATACCTCGAGGGACAGATACGCAGTATTTT
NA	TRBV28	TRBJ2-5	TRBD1	CASSWTGQLQETQYF	TGTGCCAGCAGTTGGACAGGCCAGCTCCAAGAGACCCAGTACTTC
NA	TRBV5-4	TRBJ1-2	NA	CASSLGYGYTF	TGTGCCAGCAGCTTGGGTTATGGCTACACCTTC
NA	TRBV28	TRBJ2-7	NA	CAGETRGYEQYF	TGTGCCGGGGAGACACGGGGGTACGAGCAGTACTTC
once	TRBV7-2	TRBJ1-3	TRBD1	CASSPTGFGNTIYF	TGTGCCAGCAGCCCGACAGGGTTTGGAAACACCATATATTTT
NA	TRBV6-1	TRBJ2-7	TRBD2	CASSVGGSAYEQYF	TGTGCCAGCAGTGTGGGGGGGTCGGCCTACGAGCAGTACTTC
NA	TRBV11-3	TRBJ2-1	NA	CASSLAWGDEQFF	TGTGCCAGCAGCTTAGCCTGGGGGGATGAGCAGTTCTTC
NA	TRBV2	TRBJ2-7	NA	CASSQGRYEQYF	TGTGCCAGCAGTCAGGGTCGCTACGAGCAGTACTTC
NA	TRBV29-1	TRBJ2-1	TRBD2	CSAQGPGGSNNEQFF	TGCAGCGCTCAGGGACCAGGCGGGAGCAACAATGAGCAGTTCTTC
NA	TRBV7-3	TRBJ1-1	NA	CASSSWGNTEAFF	TGTGCCAGCAGCTCGTGGGGAAACACTGAAGCTTTCTTT
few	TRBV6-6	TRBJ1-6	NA	CASSPIDWNSPLHF	TGTGCCAGCAGCCCCATAGACTGGAATTCACCCCTCCACTTT
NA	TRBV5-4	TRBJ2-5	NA	CASSLGGGLQETQYF	TGTGCCAGCAGCTTGGGGGGGGGCCTCCAAGAGACCCAGTACTTC
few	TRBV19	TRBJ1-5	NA	CASTAGRDNQPQHF	TGTGCCAGTACCGCGGGACGTGACAATCAGCCCCAGCATTTT
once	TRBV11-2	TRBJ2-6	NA	CASQRSGANVLTF	TGTGCCAGCCAACGCTCTGGGGCCAACGTCCTGACTTTC
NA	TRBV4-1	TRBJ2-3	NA	CASSFKVGGPGTDTQYF	TGCGCCAGCAGCTTCAAGGTGGGGGGGCCAGGTACAGATACGCAGTATTTT
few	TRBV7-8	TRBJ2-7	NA	CASSLGSGPAYEQYF	TGTGCCAGCAGCTTAGGGAGCGGTCCCGCCTACGAGCAGTACTTC
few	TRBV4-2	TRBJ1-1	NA	CASRRDNNEAFF	TGTGCCAGCAGACGGGACAACAATGAAGCTTTCTTT
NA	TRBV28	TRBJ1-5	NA	CASSFERGNQPQHF	TGTGCCAGCAGTTTCGAAAGGGGAAATCAGCCCCAGCATTTT
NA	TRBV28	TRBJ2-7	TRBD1	CASSPGQGAGEQYF	TGTGCCAGCAGCCCGGGACAGGGCGCAGGGGAGCAGTACTTC
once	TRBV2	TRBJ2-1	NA	CASSEVEGRQFF	TGTGCCAGCAGTGAGGTTGAGGGACGGCAGTTCTTC
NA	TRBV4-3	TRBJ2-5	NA	CASSQDGDYQETQYF	TGCGCCAGCAGCCAAGATGGCGACTACCAAGAGACCCAGTACTTC
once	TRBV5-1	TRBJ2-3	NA	CASSLAVGGTDTQYF	TGCGCCAGCAGCTTGGCTGTGGGCGGGACGGATACGCAGTATTTT
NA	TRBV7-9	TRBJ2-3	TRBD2	CASSLGSSGSRTDTQYF	TGTGCCAGCAGCTTAGGGAGTAGCGGGAGTAGGACAGATACGCAGTATTTT
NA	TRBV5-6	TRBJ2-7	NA	CASSLEPKYEQYF	TGTGCCAGCAGCTTGGAGCCTAAATACGAGCAGTACTTC
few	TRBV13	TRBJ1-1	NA	CASSFPANTEAFF	TGTGCCAGCAGCTTCCCAGCCAACACTGAAGCTTTCTTT
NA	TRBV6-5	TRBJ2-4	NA	CASTEGVGNIQYF	TGTGCCAGCACTGAGGGGGTCGGAAACATTCAGTACTTC
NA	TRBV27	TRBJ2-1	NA	CASSPTGLVQYNEQFF	TGTGCCAGCAGTCCAACCGGACTGGTCCAATACAATGAGCAGTTCTTC
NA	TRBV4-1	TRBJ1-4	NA	CASSQAFANEKLFF	TGCGCCAGCAGCCAAGCTTTTGCTAATGAAAAACTGTTTTTT